The 28 T cell receptor beta chains given below trace back to one sample, sequenced in a study of T cell responses to AZD1222 COVID-19 vaccine. The method was immunoSEQ multiplex PCR; TCRdb's version includes in-frame clones alone and lacks a portion of them. The table has some 180,000 clones, approximately 92% seen once. The sample consisted of peripheral blood, taken 28 days after the second dose of the MenACWY control vaccine. These TCRs come from an adult who received the MenACWY meningococcal vaccine as a control.

The chain carries TRBV5-1 and TRBJ2-2, with D perhaps given as TRBD1 or TRBD2 (5 bases each). Trimming stripped 0 bases from V and 4 bases from J, with 16 bases between. Looked up from germline, CDR1 is SGHRS and CDR2 is YFSETQ. The CDR3 covers 17 residues. This chain's CDR3 is CASSLVGPPRGTGELFF. The DNA for the CDR3 is TGCGCCAGCAGCTTGGTGGGACCCCCCCGGGGCACCGGGGAGCTGTTTTTT.

This rearrangement joins TRBV6-5 to TRBJ1-5; perhaps TRBD1 as D (6 bases). Trimming took off 6 bases at V and 1 base at J, with 10 bases between the two ends. The CDR3 length is 14 residues. CDR1 and CDR2 (germline): MNHEY, SVGAGI. The CDR3 sequence: CASSRTESNQPQHF. In DNA form, the CDR3 reads TGTGCCAGCAGCCGGACAGAGAGCAATCAGCCCCAGCATTTT.

This clone was observed a single time. The chain is built from TRBV27 and TRBJ2-7; 7 bases agree with TRBD2. CDR1 and CDR2 (germline): MNHEY, SMNVEV (reference sequence). This CDR3 has 14 amino acids. V gave up 6 bases and J gave up 4 bases; unmatched junction bases: 9. CDR3 DNA sequence: TGTGCCAGCAGCATCGGACTAGGAGGGTACGAGCAGTACTTC. Amino acid sequence: CASSIGLGGYEQYF.

The chain has TRBV5-4 and TRBJ2-5; 15 nucleotides agree with TRBD2. The CDR3 is 17 residues long. CDR1 is SGHNT and CDR2 is YYREEE in the germline V gene (reference sequence). Germline trimming cut 4 bases from V and 2 bases from J; bases unmatched to any gene: 6. CDR3 region: CASSPRGLAGGQETQYF. The CDR3 DNA is TGTGCCAGCAGCCCCAGGGGACTAGCGGGGGGACAAGAGACCCAGTACTTC.

The rearrangement uses TRBV14 and TRBJ2-2, with D hard to call. Germline lookup yields CDR1 SGHDN and CDR2 FVKESK. V was clipped by 4 bases and J by 7 bases, with 10 bases between them. This CDR3 has 13 residues. The chain's CDR3 is CASSRSVDGELFF. The CDR3 bases are TGTGCCAGCAGCCGGTCGGTGGACGGGGAGCTGTTTTTT.

This chain links TRBV27 with TRBJ2-2, with a weak D call TRBD1 (5 bases). There are 15 residues in the CDR3. CDR1 is MNHEY and CDR2 is SMNVEV in the germline V gene (reference sequence). V was cut by 6 bases and J by 5 bases, with 16 bases left in between. The CDR3 loop reads CASSPQGASTGELFF. The DNA for the CDR3 is TGTGCCAGCAGCCCCCAGGGCGCTAGTACCGGGGAGCTGTTTTTT.

The gene calls are TRBV6-4 and TRBJ1-2; possibly TRBD1 for D (5 bases). CDR1 and CDR2 (germline): MRHNA, SNTAGT. V was cut by 2 bases and J by 8 bases, with 18 bases left in between. The CDR3 loop spans 15 amino acids. The CDR3 protein is CASSDPGTPRAGYTF. The CDR3 nucleotides read TGTGCCAGCAGTGACCCGGGGACGCCGAGGGCGGGCTACACCTTC.

This chain joins TRBV28 and TRBJ1-2; 8 bases are a match to TRBD1. V gave up 6 bases and J gave up 2 bases; unmatched junction bases: 8. The germline V gene encodes CDR1 MDHEN and CDR2 SYDVKM. The CDR3 is 15 residues long. CDR3 amino acids: CASSPTGGLNYGYTF. CDR3 DNA: TGTGCCAGCAGCCCTACAGGGGGGCTCAACTATGGCTACACCTTC.

The chain couples TRBV28 to TRBJ2-7; 7 bases map to TRBD1. In germline, CDR1 is MDHEN, CDR2 SYDVKM. J lost 6 bases, V lost 3 bases, and 17 bases had no gene match. The CDR3 length is 17 residues. The CDR3 sequence: CASSFHGTTGRLGEQYF. The CDR3 DNA is TGTGCCAGCAGTTTCCATGGGACGACAGGGCGTCTCGGCGAGCAGTACTTC.

The chain couples TRBV7-6 to TRBJ2-7; TRBD2 matches at 8 bases. This CDR3 is 11 amino acids long. V trimming: 5 bases; J trimming: 7 bases; junction bases outside the gene matches: 1. Germline V gene data show CDR1 as SGHVS and CDR2 as FNYEAQ. The CDR3 nucleotides are TGTGCCAGCAGCACGGGAGGGGAGCAGTACTTC. Translating gives CASSTGGEQYF.

Concerning this clone itself: Different DNA sequences within this sample yield the same CDR3. The chain employs TRBV5-1 and TRBJ2-5, with TRBD2 matching 7 bases. This CDR3 has 13 residues. The trim removed 3 bases at V and 5 bases at J, leaving 4 bases unmatched. The germline V gene encodes CDR1 SGHRS and CDR2 YFSETQ. The CDR3 is CASSSQGGETQYF. For the CDR3, the DNA is TGCGCCAGCAGCTCCCAGGGAGGGGAGACCCAGTACTTC.

The chain uses TRBV7-2 and TRBJ2-5; 10 bases map to TRBD2. The CDR3 totals 13 residues. J was trimmed by 6 bases and V by 5 bases; bases with no gene match: 3. Germline V gives CDR1 SGHTA, CDR2 FQGNSA. The CDR3 DNA sequence: TGTGCCAGCAGCATGACTAGCGGGCAGACCCAGTACTTC. As protein: CASSMTSGQTQYF.

The V and J genes are TRBV18 and TRBJ2-7; TRBD2 is a possible D gene (6 bases). The germline V and J ends were trimmed by 5 bases and 0 bases, with 17 bases remaining between them. Germline V lookup: CDR1 KGHSH, CDR2 LQKENI. The CDR3 length is 16 residues. The CDR3 here is CASSSGGNIPSYEQYF. CDR3 bases: TGTGCCAGCTCATCGGGCGGGAATATTCCCTCCTACGAGCAGTACTTC.

The genes are TRBV19 and TRBJ1-5; 10 bases map to TRBD1. CDR1 is LNHDA, CDR2 SQIVND, per germline (reference sequence). J lost 3 bases, V lost 5 bases, and 4 bases had no gene match. CDR3 length: 15 residues. The CDR3 sequence is CASSATGGNNQPQHF. As DNA, the CDR3 is TGTGCCAGTAGTGCGACAGGGGGCAACAATCAGCCCCAGCATTTT. Filled out from reference TRBV19 and TRBJ1-5, the complete variable domain reads DGGITQSPKYLFRKEGQNVTLSCEQNLNHDAMYWYRQDPGQGLRLIYYSQIVNDFQKGDIAEGYSVSREKKESFPLTVTSAQKNPTAFYLCASSATGGNNQPQHFGDGTRLSIL.

CDR3 sequence (DNA): TGTGCCTGGAGTGCTAGGCGGGGGGAAAAACTGTTTTTT. The encoded protein is CAWSARRGEKLFF. V is TRBV30 and J is TRBJ1-4, with a tentative D call TRBD1 (5 bases). Deletions cut 1 base from V and 8 bases from J, with 11 bases between. This CDR3 spans 13 amino acids. The germline gives CDR1 GTSNPN, CDR2 SVGIG (reference sequence). Variable domain in full (rest from reference TRBV30 and TRBJ1-4): SQTIHQWPATLVQPVGSPLSLECTVEGTSNPNLYWYRQAAGRGLQLLFYSVGIGQISSEVPQNLSASRPQDRQFILSSKKLLLSDSGFYLCAWSARRGEKLFFGSGTQLSVL.

J is TRBJ1-5 and V is TRBV5-6; no reliable D call. There are 12 residues in the CDR3. Trimming removed 2 bases at V and 5 bases at J, with 5 bases between. Germline V gene data show CDR1 as SGHDT and CDR2 as YYEEEE. The CDR3 DNA sequence: TGTGCCAGCAGCTTCGGGCATCAGCCCCAGCATTTT. It codes for CASSFGHQPQHF. Looking up the rest from reference TRBV5-6 and TRBJ1-5 gives the full variable domain: DAGVTQSPTHLIKTRGQQVTLRCSPKSGHDTVSWYQQALGQGPQFIFQYYEEEERQRGNFPDRFSGHQFPNYSSELNVNALLLGDSALYLCASSFGHQPQHFGDGTRLSIL.

V gene TRBV6-1 combines with J gene TRBJ2-7; 7 bases match TRBD2. This CDR3 is 14 amino acids long. Germline loops: CDR1 MNHNS, CDR2 SASEGT. Trimming at V came to 3 bases and at J to 4 bases, leaving 6 bases not matched to a gene. In DNA, the CDR3 is TGTGCCAGCAGTGAGGGAGGGTCCCTTTACGAGCAGTACTTC. It is translated as CASSEGGSLYEQYF.

The chain uses TRBV13 and TRBJ1-2, with D possibly matching TRBD1 (6 bases). The ends were cut back, 8 bases at V and 7 bases at J, with 14 bases in the middle. The CDR3 has 12 amino acids. Germline V gene sequence: CDR1 PRHDT, CDR2 FYEKMQ (reference sequence). CDR3 in amino acids: CASLQGLGGYTF. The CDR3 DNA is TGTGCCAGCTTACAGGGATTGGGTGGCTACACCTTC.

The rearrangement joins TRBV6-2 or TRBV6-3 to TRBJ2-7; no clear D. Between the trimmed V and J ends, which lost 5 bases and 2 bases, there was a span of 13 bases. CDR1 MNHEY and CDR2 SVGEGT come from the germline V gene. The CDR3 sequence is 14 residues long. CDR3 region: CASSTQRVAYEQYF. In DNA form, the CDR3 reads TGTGCCAGCAGTACCCAACGGGTGGCCTACGAGCAGTACTTC.

The gene calls are TRBV7-2 and TRBJ2-2; D is perhaps TRBD1 or TRBD2 (6 bases each). The CDR3 is made up of 18 amino acids. Germline V CDR1 and CDR2: SGHTA, FQGNSA. The V end lost 7 bases, the J end lost 3 bases, and 24 bases lay between the germline ends. The CDR3 loop reads CASTRTGPRGPHTGELFF. In DNA form, the CDR3 reads TGTGCCAGCACCCGGACGGGTCCCCGGGGGCCGCACACCGGGGAGCTGTTTTTT.

The rearrangement links TRBV3-1 (or the pseudogene TRBV3-2) to TRBJ1-1; no clear D gene. Trimming took 2 bases from V and 3 from J, leaving 4 bases between them. Germline CDR1 is LGHDT and CDR2 is YNNKEL (reference sequence). This CDR3 has 12 amino acids. The CDR3 DNA reads TGTGCCAGCAGCCAATCGTACACTGAAGCTTTCTTT. It translates to CASSQSYTEAFF.

The chain carries TRBV18 and TRBJ1-3; D is possibly TRBD1 (6 bases). Germline CDR1 and CDR2: KGHSH and LQKENI. CDR3 length: 16 amino acids. Trimming took 2 bases from V and 0 from J, leaving 11 bases between them. As DNA, the CDR3 is TGTGCCAGCTCACCAAAGACAGGCGTCTCTGGAAACACCATATATTTT. As protein: CASSPKTGVSGNTIYF.

V gene TRBV19 combines with J gene TRBJ1-5, with 10 positions matching TRBD1. There are 16 residues in the CDR3. Germline V gene data show CDR1 as LNHDA and CDR2 as SQIVND (reference sequence). V shed 5 bases, J shed 6 bases, and the junction held 10 bases outside the gene matches. For the CDR3, the DNA is TGTGCCAGTAGTCAAGGACAGGGGGTAGCGAGTCAGCCCCAGCATTTT. Translation gives CASSQGQGVASQPQHF.

This clone was recorded only once. The rearrangement uses TRBV18 and TRBJ1-4; D possibly corresponds to TRBD1 (5 bases). CDR1 is KGHSH, CDR2 LQKENI, per germline. The V and J ends lost 6 bases and 5 bases respectively, with 16 bases between them. This CDR3 region has 15 residues. The CDR3: CASSRQGPPNEKLFF. The CDR3 DNA reads TGTGCCAGCTCTCGGCAGGGACCTCCGAATGAAAAACTGTTTTTT. The whole variable domain, filled in from reference TRBV18 and TRBJ1-4, reads NAGVMQNPRHLVRRRGQEARLRCSPMKGHSHVYWYRQLPEEGLKFMVYLQKENIIDESGMPKERFSAEFPKEGPSILRIQQVVRGDSAAYFCASSRQGPPNEKLFFGSGTQLSVL.

V usage is TRBV6-5 and J usage is TRBJ2-1; D is undetermined. V lost 6 bases and J 9 bases, leaving 9 bases between the germline ends. The CDR3 covers 11 residues. Germline CDR1 MNHEY, CDR2 SVGAGI. The CDR3 bases are TGTGCCAGCAGGGATGGAGTTGAGCAGTTCTTC. This translates into CASRDGVEQFF.

The chain uses TRBV19 and TRBJ1-1; 8 nucleotides line up with TRBD1. Germline V gene data show CDR1 as LNHDA and CDR2 as SQIVND (reference sequence). The CDR3 loop spans 12 amino acids. The trim removed 2 bases at V and 10 bases at J, leaving 3 bases unmatched. The CDR3 DNA sequence: TGTGCCAGTAGTATAAGGACAGGGCCAGCTTTCTTT. This codes for CASSIRTGPAFF.

A few counts support this clone. The chain uses TRBV9 and TRBJ2-3; D call uncertain. The CDR3 has 15 amino acids. Per germline, CDR1 SGDLS and CDR2 YYNGEE. V lost 0 bases and J 4 bases, leaving 12 bases between the germline ends. This CDR3 reads CASSVENGVADTQYF. CDR3 DNA sequence: TGTGCCAGCAGCGTAGAAAATGGGGTGGCAGATACGCAGTATTTT. The full variable domain, rest sourced from reference TRBV9 and TRBJ2-3, is DSGVTQTPKHLITATGQRVTLRCSPRSGDLSVYWYQQSLDQGLQFLIQYYNGEERAKGNILERFSAQQFPDLHSELNLSSLELGDSALYFCASSVENGVADTQYFGPGTRLTVL.

This clone was recorded only once. The chain couples TRBV4-2 to TRBJ2-1; TRBD2 agrees at 11 bases. V was clipped by 0 bases and J by 5 bases; unmatched bases: 0. This CDR3 has 15 amino acids. Germline CDR1 is LGHNA and CDR2 is YNFKEQ. The CDR3 region is CASSQDSGGDNEQFF. The CDR3 DNA follows: TGTGCCAGCAGCCAAGATAGCGGGGGGGACAATGAGCAGTTCTTC.